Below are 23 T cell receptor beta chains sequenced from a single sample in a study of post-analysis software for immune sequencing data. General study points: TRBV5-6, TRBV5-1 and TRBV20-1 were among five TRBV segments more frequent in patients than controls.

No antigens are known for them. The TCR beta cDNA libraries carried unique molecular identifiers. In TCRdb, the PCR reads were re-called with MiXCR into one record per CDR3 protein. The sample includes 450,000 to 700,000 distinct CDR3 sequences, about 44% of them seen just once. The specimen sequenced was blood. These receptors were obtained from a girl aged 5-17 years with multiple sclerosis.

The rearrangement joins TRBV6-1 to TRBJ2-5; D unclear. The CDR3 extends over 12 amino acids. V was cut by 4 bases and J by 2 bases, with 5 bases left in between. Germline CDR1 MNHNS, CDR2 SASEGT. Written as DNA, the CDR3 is TGTGCCAGCAGTGTCGCGCAAGAGACCCAGTACTTC. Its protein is CASSVAQETQYF.

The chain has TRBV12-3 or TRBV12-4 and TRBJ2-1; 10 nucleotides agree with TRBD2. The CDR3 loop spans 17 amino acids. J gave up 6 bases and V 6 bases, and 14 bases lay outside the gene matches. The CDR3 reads CASSSPRFLAGGNEQFF. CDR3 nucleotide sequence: TGTGCCAGCAGCTCTCCTAGGTTTTTAGCGGGAGGCAATGAGCAGTTCTTC.

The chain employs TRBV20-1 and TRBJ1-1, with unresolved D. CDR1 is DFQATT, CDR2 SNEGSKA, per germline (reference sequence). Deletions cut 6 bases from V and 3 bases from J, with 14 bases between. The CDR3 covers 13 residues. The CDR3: CSAPRSWDTEAFF. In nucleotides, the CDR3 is TGCAGTGCCCCGAGGTCATGGGACACTGAAGCTTTCTTT.

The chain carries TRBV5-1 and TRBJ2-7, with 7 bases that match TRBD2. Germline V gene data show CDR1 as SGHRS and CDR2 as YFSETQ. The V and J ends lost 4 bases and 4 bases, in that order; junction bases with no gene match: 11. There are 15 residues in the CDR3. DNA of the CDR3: TGCGCCAGCAGCCCCCTTCTGCGGGGGAAGTACGAGCAGTACTTC. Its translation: CASSPLLRGKYEQYF.

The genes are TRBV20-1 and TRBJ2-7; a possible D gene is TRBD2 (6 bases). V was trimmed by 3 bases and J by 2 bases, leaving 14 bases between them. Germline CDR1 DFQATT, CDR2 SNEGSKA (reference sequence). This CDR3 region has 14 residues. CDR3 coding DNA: TGCAGTGCTAGCCGGGGGACGGCCACCTACGAGCAGTACTTC. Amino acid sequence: CSASRGTATYEQYF.

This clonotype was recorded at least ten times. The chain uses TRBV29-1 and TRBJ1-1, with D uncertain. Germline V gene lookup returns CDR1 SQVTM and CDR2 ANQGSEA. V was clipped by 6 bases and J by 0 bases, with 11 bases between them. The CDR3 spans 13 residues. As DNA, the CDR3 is TGCAGCGTGCGCTCGACGGTGAACACTGAAGCTTTCTTT. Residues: CSVRSTVNTEAFF.

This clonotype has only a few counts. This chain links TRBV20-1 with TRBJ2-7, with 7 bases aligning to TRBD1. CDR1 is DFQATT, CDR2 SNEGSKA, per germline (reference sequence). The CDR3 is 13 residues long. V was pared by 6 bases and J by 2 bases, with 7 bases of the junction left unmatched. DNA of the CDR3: TGCAGTGCGTCGACAGGGAACCCCTACGAGCAGTACTTC. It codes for CSASTGNPYEQYF.

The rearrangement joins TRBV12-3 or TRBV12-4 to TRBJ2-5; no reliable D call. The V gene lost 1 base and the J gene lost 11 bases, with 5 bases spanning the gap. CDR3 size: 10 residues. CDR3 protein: CASSLDGQYF. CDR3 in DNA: TGTGCCAGCAGTTTAGACGGACAGTACTTC.

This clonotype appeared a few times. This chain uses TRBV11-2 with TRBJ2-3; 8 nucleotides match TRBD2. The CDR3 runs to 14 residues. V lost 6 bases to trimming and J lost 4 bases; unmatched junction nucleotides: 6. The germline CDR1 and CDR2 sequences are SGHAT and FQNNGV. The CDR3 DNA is TGTGCCAGCAGATACACGGGGGGGTCAGATACGCAGTATTTT. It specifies CASRYTGGSDTQYF.

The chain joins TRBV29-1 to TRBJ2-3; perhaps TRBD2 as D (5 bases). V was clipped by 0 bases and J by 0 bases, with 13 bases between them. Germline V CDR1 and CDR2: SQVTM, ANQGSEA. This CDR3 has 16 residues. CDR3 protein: CSVEDRRRTSTDTQYF. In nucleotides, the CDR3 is TGCAGCGTTGAAGATCGGCGCAGGACTAGCACAGATACGCAGTATTTT.

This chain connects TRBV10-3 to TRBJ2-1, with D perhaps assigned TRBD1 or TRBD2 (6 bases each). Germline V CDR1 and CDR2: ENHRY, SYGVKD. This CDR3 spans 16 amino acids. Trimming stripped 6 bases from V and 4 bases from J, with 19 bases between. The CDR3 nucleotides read TGTGCCATCAGGGGGGGCTTTTCGACCGAATACAATGAGCAGTTCTTC. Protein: CAIRGGFSTEYNEQFF.

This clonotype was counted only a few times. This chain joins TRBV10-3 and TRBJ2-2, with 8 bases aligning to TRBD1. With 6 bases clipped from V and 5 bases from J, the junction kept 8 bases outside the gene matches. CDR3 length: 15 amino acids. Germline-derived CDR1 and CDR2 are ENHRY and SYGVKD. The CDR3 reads CAISSGQENTGELFF. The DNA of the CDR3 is TGTGCCATCAGCTCGGGACAGGAGAATACCGGGGAGCTGTTTTTT.

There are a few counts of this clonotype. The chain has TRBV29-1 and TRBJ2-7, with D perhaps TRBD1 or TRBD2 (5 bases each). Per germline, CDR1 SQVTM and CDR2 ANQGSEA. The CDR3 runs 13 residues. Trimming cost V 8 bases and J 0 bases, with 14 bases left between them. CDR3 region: CSSRDGDSYEQYF. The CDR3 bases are TGCAGCTCCCGGGACGGCGACTCCTACGAGCAGTACTTC.

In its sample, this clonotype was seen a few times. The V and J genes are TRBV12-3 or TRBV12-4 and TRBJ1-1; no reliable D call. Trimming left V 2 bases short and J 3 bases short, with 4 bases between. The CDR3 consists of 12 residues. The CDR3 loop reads CASSLLDTEAFF. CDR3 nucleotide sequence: TGTGCCAGCAGTTTATTGGACACTGAAGCTTTCTTT.

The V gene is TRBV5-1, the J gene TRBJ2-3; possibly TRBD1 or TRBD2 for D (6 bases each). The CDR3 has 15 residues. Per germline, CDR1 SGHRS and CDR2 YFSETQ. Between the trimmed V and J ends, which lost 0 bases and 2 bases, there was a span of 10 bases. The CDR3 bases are TGCGCCAGCAGCTTGGAGGGGGGTCCCACAGATACGCAGTATTTT. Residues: CASSLEGGPTDTQYF.

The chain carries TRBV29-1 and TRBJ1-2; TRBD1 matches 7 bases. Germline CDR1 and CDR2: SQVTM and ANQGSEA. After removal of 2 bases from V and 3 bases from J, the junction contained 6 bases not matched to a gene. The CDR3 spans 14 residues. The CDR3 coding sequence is TGCAGCGTTGAAAGTTCCGGGACAGACTATGGCTACACCTTC. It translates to CSVESSGTDYGYTF.

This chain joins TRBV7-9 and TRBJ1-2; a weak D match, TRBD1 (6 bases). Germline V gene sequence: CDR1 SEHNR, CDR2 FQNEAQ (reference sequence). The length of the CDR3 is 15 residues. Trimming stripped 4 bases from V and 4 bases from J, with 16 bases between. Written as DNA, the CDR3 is TGTGCCAGCAGCTCCTGGACAGCCTTCAGCTATGGCTACACCTTC. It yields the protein CASSSWTAFSYGYTF.

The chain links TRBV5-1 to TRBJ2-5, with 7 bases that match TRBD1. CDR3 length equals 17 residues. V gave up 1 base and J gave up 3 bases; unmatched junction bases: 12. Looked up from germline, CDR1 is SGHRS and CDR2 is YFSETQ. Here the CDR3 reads CASSLPANRGKEETQYF. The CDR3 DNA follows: TGCGCCAGCAGCTTGCCAGCGAACAGGGGAAAAGAAGAGACCCAGTACTTC. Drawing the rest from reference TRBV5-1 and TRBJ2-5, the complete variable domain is KAGVTQTPRYLIKTRGQQVTLSCSPISGHRSVSWYQQTPGQGLQFLFEYFSETQRNKGNFPGRFSGRQFSNSRSEMNVSTLELGDSALYLCASSLPANRGKEETQYFGPGTRLLVL.

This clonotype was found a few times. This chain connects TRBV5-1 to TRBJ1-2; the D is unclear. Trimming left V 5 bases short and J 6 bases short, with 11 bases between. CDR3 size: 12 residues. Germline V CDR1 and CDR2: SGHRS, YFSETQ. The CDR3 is CASSRFGDGYTF. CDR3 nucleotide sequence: TGCGCCAGCAGTCGGTTTGGGGATGGCTACACCTTC.

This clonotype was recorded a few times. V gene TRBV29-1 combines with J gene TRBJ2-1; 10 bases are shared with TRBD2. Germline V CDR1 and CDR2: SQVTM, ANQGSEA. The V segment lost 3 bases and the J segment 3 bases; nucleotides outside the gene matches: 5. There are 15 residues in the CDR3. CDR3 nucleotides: TGCAGCGTTGACGCCGGGACTAGCGACTACAATGAGCAGTTCTTC. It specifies CSVDAGTSDYNEQFF.

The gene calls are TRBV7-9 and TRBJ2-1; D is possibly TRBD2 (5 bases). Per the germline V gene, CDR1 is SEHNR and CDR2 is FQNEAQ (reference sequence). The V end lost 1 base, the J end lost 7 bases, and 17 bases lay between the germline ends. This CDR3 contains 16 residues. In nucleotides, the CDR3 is TGTGCCAGCAGCTTAGGGTCCCCGGGATCCGGGAATGAGCAGTTCTTC. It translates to CASSLGSPGSGNEQFF.

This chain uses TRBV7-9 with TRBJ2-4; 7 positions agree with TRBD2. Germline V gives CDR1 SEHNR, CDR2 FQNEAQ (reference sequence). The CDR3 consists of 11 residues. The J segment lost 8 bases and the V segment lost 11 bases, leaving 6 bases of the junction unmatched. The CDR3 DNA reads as TGTGCCGGGGAGGGAGTAGACATTCAGTACTTC. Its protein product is CAGEGVDIQYF.

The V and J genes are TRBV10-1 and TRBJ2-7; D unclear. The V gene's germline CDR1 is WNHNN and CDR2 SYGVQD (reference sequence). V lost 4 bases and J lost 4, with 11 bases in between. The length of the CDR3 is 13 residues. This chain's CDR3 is CASSVVGDYEQYF. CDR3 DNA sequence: TGCGCCAGCAGTGTGGTGGGCGATTACGAGCAGTACTTC.